The T cell receptor (beta chain) described here comes from a study of blood T cell repertoires in COVID-19. For recovered donors of Cohort 3, there were two negative PCRs, clearance, or symptom resolution. As handled by the study authors: Reference gene primer amplification yielded estimated nucleated cell counts. Here immunoSEQ multiplex PCR was the method, and the copy in TCRdb shows in-frame clones only, minus some. V and J calls plus clone size are reproduced from that table; the DNA served to infer D and trimming. There are around 310,000 clones in the sample; around nine tenths occur only once, and about 9.5% lies in the top ten. CDR3 length: 16 residues. The V end lost 5 bases, the J end lost 6 bases, and 19 bases lay between the germline ends. Germline V gene data show CDR1 as MDHEN and CDR2 as SYDVKM. This clone was picked up a small number of times.

Sequencing used PBMCs or T cells enriched from blood (not recorded which). The sequence came from a middle-aged woman who had recovered from COVID-19. The J gene is TRBJ1-4, the V gene TRBV28, with D tentatively TRBD1 (6 bases). The chain's CDR3 is CASSPASQGLDEKLFF. The CDR3 DNA reads as TGTGCCAGCAGTCCCGCTTCCCAGGGGTTAGATGAAAAACTGTTTTTT. Drawing the rest from reference TRBV28 and TRBJ1-4, the complete variable domain is DVKVTQSSRYLVKRTGEKVFLECVQDMDHENMFWYRQDPGLGLRLIYFSYDVKMKEKGDIPEGYSVSREKKERFSLILESASTNQTSMYLCASSPASQGLDEKLFFGSGTQLSVL.